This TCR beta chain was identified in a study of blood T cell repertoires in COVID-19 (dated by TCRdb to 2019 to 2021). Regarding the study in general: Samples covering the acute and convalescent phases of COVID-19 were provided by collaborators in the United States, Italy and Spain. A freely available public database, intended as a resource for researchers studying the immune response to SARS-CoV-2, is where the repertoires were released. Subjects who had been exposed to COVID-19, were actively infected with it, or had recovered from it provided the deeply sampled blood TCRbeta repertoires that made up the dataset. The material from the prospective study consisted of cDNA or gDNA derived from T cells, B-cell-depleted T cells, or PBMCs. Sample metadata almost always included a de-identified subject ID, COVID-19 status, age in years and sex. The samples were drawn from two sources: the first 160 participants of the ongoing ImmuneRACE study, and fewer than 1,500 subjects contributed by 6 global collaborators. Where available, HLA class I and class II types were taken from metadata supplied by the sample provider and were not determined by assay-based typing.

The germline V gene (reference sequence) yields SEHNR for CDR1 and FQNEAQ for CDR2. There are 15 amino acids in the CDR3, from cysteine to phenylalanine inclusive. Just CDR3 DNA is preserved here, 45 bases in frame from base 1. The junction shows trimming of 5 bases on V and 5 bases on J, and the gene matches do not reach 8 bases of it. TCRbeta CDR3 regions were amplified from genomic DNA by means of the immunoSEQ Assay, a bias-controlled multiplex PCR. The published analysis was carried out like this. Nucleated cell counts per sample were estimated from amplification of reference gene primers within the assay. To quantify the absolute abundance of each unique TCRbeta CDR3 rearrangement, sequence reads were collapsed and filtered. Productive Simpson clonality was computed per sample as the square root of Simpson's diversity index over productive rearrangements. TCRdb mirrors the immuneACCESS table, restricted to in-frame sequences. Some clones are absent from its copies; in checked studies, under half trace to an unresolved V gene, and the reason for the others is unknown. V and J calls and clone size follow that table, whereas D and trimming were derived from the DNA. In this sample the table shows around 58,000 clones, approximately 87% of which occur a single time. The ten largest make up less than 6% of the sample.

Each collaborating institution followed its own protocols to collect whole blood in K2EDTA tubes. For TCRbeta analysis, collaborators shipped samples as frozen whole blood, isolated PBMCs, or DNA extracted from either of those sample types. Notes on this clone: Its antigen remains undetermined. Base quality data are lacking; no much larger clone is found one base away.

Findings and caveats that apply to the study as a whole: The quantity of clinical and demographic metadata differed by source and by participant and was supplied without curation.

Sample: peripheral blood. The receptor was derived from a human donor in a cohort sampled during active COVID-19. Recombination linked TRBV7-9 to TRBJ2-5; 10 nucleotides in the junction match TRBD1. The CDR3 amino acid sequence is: CASSPRTGGSETQYF. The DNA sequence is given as TGTGCCAGCAGCCCCCGGACAGGGGGTTCCGAGACCCAGTACTTC.